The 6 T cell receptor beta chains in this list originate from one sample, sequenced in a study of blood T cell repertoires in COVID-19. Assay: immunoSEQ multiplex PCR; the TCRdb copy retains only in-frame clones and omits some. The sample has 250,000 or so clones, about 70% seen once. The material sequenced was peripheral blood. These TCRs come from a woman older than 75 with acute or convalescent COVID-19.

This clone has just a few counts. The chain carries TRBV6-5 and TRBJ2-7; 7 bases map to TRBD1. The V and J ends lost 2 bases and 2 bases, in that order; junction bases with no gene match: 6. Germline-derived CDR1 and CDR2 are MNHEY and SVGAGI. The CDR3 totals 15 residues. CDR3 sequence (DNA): TGTGCCAGCAGTTACGCAGGGGGAAGGACCTACGAGCAGTACTTC. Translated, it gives CASSYAGGRTYEQYF.

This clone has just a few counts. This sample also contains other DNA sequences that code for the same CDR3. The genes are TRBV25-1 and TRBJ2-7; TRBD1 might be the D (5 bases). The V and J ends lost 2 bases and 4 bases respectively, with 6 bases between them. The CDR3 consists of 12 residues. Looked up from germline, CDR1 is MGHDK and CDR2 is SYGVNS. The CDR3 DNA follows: TGTGCCAGCAGTGAACAGGGTTACGAGCAGTACTTC. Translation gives CASSEQGYEQYF.

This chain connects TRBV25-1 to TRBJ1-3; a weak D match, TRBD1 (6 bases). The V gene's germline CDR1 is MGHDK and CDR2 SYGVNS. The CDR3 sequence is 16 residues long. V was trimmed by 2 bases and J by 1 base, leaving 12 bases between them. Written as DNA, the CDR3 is TGTGCCAGCAGTGAACTGGCCGGGACATCTGGAAACACCATATATTTT. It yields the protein CASSELAGTSGNTIYF.

CDR3 in amino acids: CASSQVQGEVSGANVLTF. CDR3 bases: TGTGCCAGCAGCCAAGTACAAGGGGAAGTATCTGGGGCCAACGTCCTGACTTTC. The chain links TRBV3-1 (or the pseudogene TRBV3-2) to TRBJ2-6; perhaps TRBD1 as D (5 bases). This CDR3 contains 18 residues. Germline values: CDR1 LGHDT, CDR2 YNNKEL (reference sequence). Trimming removed 1 base from V and 1 base from J, with 14 bases in between.

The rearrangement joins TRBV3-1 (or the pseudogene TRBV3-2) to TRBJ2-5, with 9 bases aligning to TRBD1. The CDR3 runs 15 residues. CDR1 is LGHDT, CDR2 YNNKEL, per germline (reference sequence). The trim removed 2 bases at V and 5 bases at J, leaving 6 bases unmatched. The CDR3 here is CASSQPDRGPETQYF. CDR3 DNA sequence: TGTGCCAGCAGCCAACCGGACAGGGGACCGGAGACCCAGTACTTC.

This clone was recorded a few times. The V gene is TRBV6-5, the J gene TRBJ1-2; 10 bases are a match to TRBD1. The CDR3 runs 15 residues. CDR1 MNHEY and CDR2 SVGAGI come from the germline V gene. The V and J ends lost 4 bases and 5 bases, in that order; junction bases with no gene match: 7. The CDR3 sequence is CASSSGQGFWYGYTF. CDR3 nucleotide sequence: TGTGCCAGCAGTTCGGGACAGGGGTTTTGGTATGGCTACACCTTC.